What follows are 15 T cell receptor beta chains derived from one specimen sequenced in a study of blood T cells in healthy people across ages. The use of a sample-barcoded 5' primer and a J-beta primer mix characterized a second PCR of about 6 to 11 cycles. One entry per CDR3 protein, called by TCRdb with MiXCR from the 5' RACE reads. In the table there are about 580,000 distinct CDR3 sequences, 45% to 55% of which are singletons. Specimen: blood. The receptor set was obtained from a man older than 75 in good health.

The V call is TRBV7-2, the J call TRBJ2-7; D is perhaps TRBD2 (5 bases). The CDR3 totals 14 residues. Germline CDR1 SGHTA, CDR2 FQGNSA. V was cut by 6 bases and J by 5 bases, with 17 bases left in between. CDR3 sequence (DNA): TGTGCCAGCAGAACAACTAGTTTACCGGACGAGCAGTACTTC. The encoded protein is CASRTTSLPDEQYF.

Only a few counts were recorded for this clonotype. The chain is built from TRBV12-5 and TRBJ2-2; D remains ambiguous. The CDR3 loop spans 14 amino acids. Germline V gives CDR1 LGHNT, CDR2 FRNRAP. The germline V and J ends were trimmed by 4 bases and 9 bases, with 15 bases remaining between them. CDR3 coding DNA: TGTGCTAGTGGTTCCGGCCCCGGCAGGCGGGAGCTGTTTTTT. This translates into CASGSGPGRRELFF.

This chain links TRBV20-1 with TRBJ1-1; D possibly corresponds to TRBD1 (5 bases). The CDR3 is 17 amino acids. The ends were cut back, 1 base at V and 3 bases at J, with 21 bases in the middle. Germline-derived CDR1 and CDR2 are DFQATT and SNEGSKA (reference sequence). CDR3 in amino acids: CSARGEAGKGFDTEAFF. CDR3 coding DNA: TGCAGTGCTAGAGGAGAGGCAGGGAAGGGTTTTGACACTGAAGCTTTCTTT.

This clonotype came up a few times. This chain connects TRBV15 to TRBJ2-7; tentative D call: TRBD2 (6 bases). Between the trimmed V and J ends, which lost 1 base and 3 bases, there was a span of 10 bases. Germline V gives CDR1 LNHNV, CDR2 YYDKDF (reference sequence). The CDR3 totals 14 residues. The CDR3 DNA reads TGTGCCACCAGCAGAGCTGGGGACTTCTACGAGCAGTACTTC. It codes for CATSRAGDFYEQYF.

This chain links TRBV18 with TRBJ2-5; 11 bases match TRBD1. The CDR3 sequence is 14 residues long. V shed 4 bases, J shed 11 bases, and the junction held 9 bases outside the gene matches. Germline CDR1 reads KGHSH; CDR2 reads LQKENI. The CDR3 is CASSRGTGGPGQYF. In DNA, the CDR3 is TGTGCCAGCTCACGGGGGACAGGGGGTCCCGGGCAGTACTTC.

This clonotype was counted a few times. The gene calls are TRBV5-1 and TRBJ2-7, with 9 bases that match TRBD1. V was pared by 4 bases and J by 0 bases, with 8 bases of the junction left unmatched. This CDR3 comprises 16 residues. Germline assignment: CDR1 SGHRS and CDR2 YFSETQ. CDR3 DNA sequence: TGCGCCAGCAGCAGGGGTGGGACAGGGAGCTCCTACGAGCAGTACTTC. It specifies CASSRGGTGSSYEQYF.

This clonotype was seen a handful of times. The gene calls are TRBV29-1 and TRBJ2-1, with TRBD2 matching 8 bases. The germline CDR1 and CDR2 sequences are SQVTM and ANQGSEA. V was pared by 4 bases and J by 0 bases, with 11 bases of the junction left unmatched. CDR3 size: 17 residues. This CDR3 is CSVVPGLGTGSYNEQFF. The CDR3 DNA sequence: TGCAGCGTTGTCCCGGGACTAGGGACGGGCTCCTACAATGAGCAGTTCTTC.

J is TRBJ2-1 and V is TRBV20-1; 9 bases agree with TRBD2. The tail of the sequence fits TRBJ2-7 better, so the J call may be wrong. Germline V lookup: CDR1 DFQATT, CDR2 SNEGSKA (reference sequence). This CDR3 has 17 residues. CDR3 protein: CSARDPASGASYNEQYF. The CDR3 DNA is TGCAGTGCTAGAGATCCCGCTAGCGGGGCCTCCTACAATGAGCAGTACTTC.

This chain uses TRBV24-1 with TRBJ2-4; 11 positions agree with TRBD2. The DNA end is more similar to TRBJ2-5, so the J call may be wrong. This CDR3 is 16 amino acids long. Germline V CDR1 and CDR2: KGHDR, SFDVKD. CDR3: CATSDPLAGGGETQYF. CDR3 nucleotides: TGTGCCACCAGTGATCCTCTAGCGGGAGGTGGTGAGACCCAGTACTTC.

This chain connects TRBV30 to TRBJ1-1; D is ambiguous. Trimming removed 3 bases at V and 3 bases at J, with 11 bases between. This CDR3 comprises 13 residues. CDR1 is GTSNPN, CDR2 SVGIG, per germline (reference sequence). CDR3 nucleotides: TGTGCCTGGAGGTTACGGTCGGACACTGAAGCTTTCTTT. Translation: CAWRLRSDTEAFF.

The CDR3 loop reads CSASLPGTSFNEQFF. In DNA, the CDR3 is TGCAGTGCTAGCCTACCCGGGACTAGCTTCAATGAGCAGTTCTTC. This sequence joins TRBV20-1 and TRBJ2-1; 9 nucleotides agree with TRBD2. From germline, CDR1 is DFQATT and CDR2 SNEGSKA (reference sequence). The CDR3 runs to 15 residues. V lost 3 bases to trimming and J lost 6 bases; unmatched junction nucleotides: 9.

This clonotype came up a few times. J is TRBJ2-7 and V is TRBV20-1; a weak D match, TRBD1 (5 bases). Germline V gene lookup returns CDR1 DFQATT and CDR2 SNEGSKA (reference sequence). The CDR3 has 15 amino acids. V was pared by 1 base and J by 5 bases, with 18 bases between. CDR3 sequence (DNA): TGCAGTGCTAGAGCCAGCCAGGGTTTTGCCGACGAGCAGTACTTC. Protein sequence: CSARASQGFADEQYF.

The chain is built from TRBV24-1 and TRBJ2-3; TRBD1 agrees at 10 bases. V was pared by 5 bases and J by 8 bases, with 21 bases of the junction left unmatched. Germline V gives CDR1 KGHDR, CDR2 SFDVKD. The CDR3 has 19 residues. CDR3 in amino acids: CATSGLLGSGTGAAGTQYF. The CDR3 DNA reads TGTGCCACCAGTGGCCTCCTCGGATCCGGGACAGGGGCGGCGGGTACGCAGTATTTT.

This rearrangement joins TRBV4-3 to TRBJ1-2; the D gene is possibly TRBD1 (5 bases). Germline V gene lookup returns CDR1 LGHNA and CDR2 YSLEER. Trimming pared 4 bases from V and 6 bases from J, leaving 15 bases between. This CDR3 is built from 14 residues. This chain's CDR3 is CASSRLLGDHGYTF. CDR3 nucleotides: TGCGCCAGCAGCCGGCTGTTAGGGGACCATGGCTACACCTTC.

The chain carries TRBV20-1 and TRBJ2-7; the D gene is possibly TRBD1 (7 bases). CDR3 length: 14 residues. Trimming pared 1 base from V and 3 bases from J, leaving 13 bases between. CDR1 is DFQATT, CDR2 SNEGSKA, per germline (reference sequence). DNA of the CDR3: TGCAGTGCTAGAGGGCAGGGGGGAATCTACGAGCAGTACTTC. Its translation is CSARGQGGIYEQYF.